Sequencing of this TCR beta chain was carried out in a study of regulatory T cells in long-lasting Graves disease. Regarding the study as a whole: It is possible that accuracy was reduced by the small size of the sample.

HTBI primers from iRepertoire and Arm-PCR of CDR3 regions yielded the TCR beta libraries. TCRdb processed the multiplex PCR reads anew with MiXCR; each CDR3 protein has one entry. The sample yields 400,000 to 450,000 distinct CDR3 sequences, around 22% seen once. Time point of the sample: persistent/refractory GD, antithyroid drugs over 5 years with positive TRAb. Construction of the TCR library relied on RNA isolated from PBMCs. On this clonotype itself: What it recognizes is unknown.

CDR1 and CDR2 from the germline V gene are SGHRS and YFSETQ. The CDR3 is 17 amino acids. V lost 5 bases to trimming and J lost 0 bases; unmatched junction nucleotides: 10. The clonotype was recovered from a female donor with Graves disease. The chain carries TRBV5-1 and TRBJ1-3; the match to TRBD1 covers 8 bases. The sequences come from peripheral blood mononuclear cells (PBMCs), collected when the disease was refractory, from a patient treated with antithyroid drugs. CDR3 region: CASSQRVGTGSGNTIYF. CDR3 coding DNA: TGCGCCAGCAGTCAGAGGGTCGGGACAGGCTCTGGAAACACCATATATTTT.